This TCR beta chain appears in the sequencing data of a study of identical twins. Regarding the study as a whole: There is a chance that invariant MAIT and iNKT cells partially muddied zero-insertion analyses. Twins shared beta out-of-frame sequences in excess, but this excess was weaker. Insertions were reduced in abundant cord blood beta clonotypes but not in memory repertoires.

Details on this clonotype: What it recognizes is unknown.

A universal primer site was created by template switching, with the cDNA bearing unique molecular identifiers. MiXCR, run by TCRdb on the 5' RACE reads, gives a single entry per CDR3 protein. The table records roughly 690,000 distinct CDR3 sequences, 5.5% to 6.5% of them present only once. Looked up from germline, CDR1 is MNHEY and CDR2 is SVGEGT. The CDR3 contains 16 residues. The ends lost 2 bases at V and 6 bases at J; junction bases unmatched: 8. The sample was naive T cells sorted from blood. The rearrangement joins TRBV6-2 or TRBV6-3 to TRBJ2-1; 9 bases agree with TRBD1. The source of this sequence is a man younger than 35 in good health. CDR3 loop: CASSYAGTGWVNEQFF. In DNA form, the CDR3 reads TGTGCCAGCAGTTACGCCGGGACAGGGTGGGTCAATGAGCAGTTCTTC.